The present T cell receptor beta chain was sequenced within a study of PD-L1 blockade in urothelial cancer. Produced via immunoSEQ multiplex PCR; TCRdb's table is partial and in-frame only. Among around 45,000 clones listed, around 80% were seen once. Time point reported: pretreatment peripheral blood. CDR1 SGHRS and CDR2 YFSETQ come from the germline V gene. V gave up 4 bases and J gave up 0 bases; unmatched junction bases: 22. This CDR3 is built from 21 residues. This sequence joins TRBV5-1 and TRBJ2-3; 8 bases line up with TRBD2. The TCR sequence derives from a man between 60 and 75 years old with urothelial cancer. Source: PBMCs, taken around atezolizumab (anti-PD-L1) treatment. The CDR3 reads CASSPNLPAGGAHSSTDTQYF. In DNA form, the CDR3 reads TGCGCCAGCAGCCCTAATTTACCCGCGGGGGGTGCCCATTCCAGCACAGATACGCAGTATTTT.